A single sample is the source of the 10 T cell receptor beta chains below, sequenced in a study of shared clonotypes between healthy human individuals. Terminally differentiated effector memory CD45RA+ cells were excluded by CCR7 positive selection of CD45RO-negative cells. The assay was immunoSEQ multiplex PCR, and TCRdb's table has in-frame clones only and misses some. The sample yields some 800,000 clones, around 92% seen once. Sample: naive CD8+ T cells sorted from blood. These TCRs come from a man between 25 and 39 years old in good health.

The chain links TRBV6-5 to TRBJ1-2, with 7 bases aligning to TRBD1. CDR1 is MNHEY, CDR2 SVGAGI, per germline. The CDR3 has 14 residues. Unmatched junction bases numbered 10, after V lost 3 bases and J lost 9 bases. CDR3: CASSYAEGAQSYTF. CDR3 nucleotide sequence: TGTGCCAGCAGTTATGCTGAGGGGGCGCAGAGCTACACCTTC.

V gene TRBV28 combines with J gene TRBJ1-2, with D perhaps matching TRBD1 (5 bases). The CDR3 runs to 15 residues. The germline V and J ends were trimmed by 5 bases and 7 bases, with 20 bases remaining between them. Germline CDR1 and CDR2: MDHEN and SYDVKM. The CDR3, as DNA: TGTGCCAGCAGTAAGAGGGTAGACAGCCTTGGTGGCTACACCTTC. This sequence encodes CASSKRVDSLGGYTF.

Points on this clone: One end of the junction does not line up with germline, which may come from a read error. The chain is built from TRBV11-3 and TRBJ2-1; TRBD2 is a possible D gene (7 bases). The germline gives CDR1 SGHNT, CDR2 YENEEA. The CDR3 covers 15 residues. DNA of the CDR3: TGTTCCAGCAGCAGTAGGGGGGGCTCCTACAATGAGCAGTTCTTC. Translating gives CSSSSRGGSYNEQFF. Supplemented by reference TRBV11-3 and TRBJ2-1, the full variable domain reads EAGVVQSPRYKIIEKKQPVAFWCNPISGHNTLYWYLQNLGQGPELLIRYENEEAVDDSQLPKDRFSAERLKGVDSTLKIQPAELGDSAVYLCSSSSRGGSYNEQFFGPGTRLTVL.

The chain couples TRBV7-8 to TRBJ2-1; D is undetermined. The germline gives CDR1 SGHVS, CDR2 FQNEAQ. With 4 bases removed from V and 7 bases from J, the gap between germline ends came to 11 bases. The CDR3 contains 13 residues. CDR3 amino acids: CASSYSQWNEQFF. The DNA for the CDR3 is TGTGCCAGCAGCTACTCACAGTGGAATGAGCAGTTCTTC.

The rearrangement uses TRBV25-1 and TRBJ1-5; D is unresolved. This CDR3 is 14 amino acids long. Trimming cost V 5 bases and J 5 bases, with 13 bases left between them. Germline CDR1 is MGHDK and CDR2 is SYGVNS. The CDR3 reads CASSSDTAYQPQHF. DNA for the CDR3: TGTGCCAGCAGTAGCGACACCGCGTATCAGCCCCAGCATTTT.

The rearrangement joins TRBV7-8 to TRBJ2-7; 12 nucleotides match TRBD2. The CDR3 is 17 residues long. J lost 2 bases, V lost 3 bases, and 8 bases had no gene match. CDR1 is SGHVS, CDR2 FQNEAQ, per germline. The CDR3 DNA follows: TGTGCCAGCAGCTTCGGGGTTAGGACTAGCGGGGCCTACGAGCAGTACTTC. Translated: CASSFGVRTSGAYEQYF. Combining the CDR3 with reference TRBV7-8 and TRBJ2-7 gives the whole variable domain GAGVSQSPRYKVAKRGQDVALRCDPISGHVSLFWYQQALGQGPEFLTYFQNEAQLDKSGLPSDRFFAERPEGSVSTLKIQRTQQEDSAVYLCASSFGVRTSGAYEQYFGPGTRLTVT.

V usage is TRBV2 and J usage is TRBJ2-5, with D perhaps matching TRBD2 (6 bases). The ends were cut back, 6 bases at V and 5 bases at J, with 19 bases in the middle. CDR1 and CDR2 (germline): SNHLY, FYNNEI. There are 15 residues in the CDR3. CDR3 protein: CASRAGSGRSETQYF. CDR3 in DNA: TGTGCCAGCAGGGCGGGTTCGGGGAGGTCGGAGACCCAGTACTTC.

The V gene is TRBV7-9, the J gene TRBJ2-7, with a weak D call TRBD2 (5 bases). Germline lookup yields CDR1 SEHNR and CDR2 FQNEAQ (reference sequence). The CDR3 is 12 residues long. With 4 bases removed from V and 3 bases from J, the gap between germline ends came to 7 bases. Here the CDR3 DNA reads TGTGCCAGCAGCTCCGGGGACTACGAGCAGTACTTC. As protein: CASSSGDYEQYF. The whole variable domain, filled in from reference TRBV7-9 and TRBJ2-7, reads DTGVSQNPRHKITKRGQNVTFRCDPISEHNRLYWYRQTLGQGPEFLTYFQNEAQLEKSRLLSDRFSAERPKGSFSTLEIQRTEQGDSAMYLCASSSGDYEQYFGPGTRLTVT.

The chain couples TRBV27 to TRBJ1-5; 7 bases are shared with TRBD1. Germline V CDR1 and CDR2: MNHEY, SMNVEV (reference sequence). The V and J ends lost 8 bases and 4 bases, in that order; junction bases with no gene match: 14. The CDR3 runs to 16 residues. CDR3 protein: CASRPGQTLGNQPQHF. CDR3 bases: TGTGCCAGCCGCCCGGGACAGACACTTGGAAATCAGCCCCAGCATTTT.

This clone appeared a single time. V is TRBV15 and J is TRBJ2-3; D may be TRBD1 (6 bases). The CDR3 sequence is 14 residues long. The germline V gene encodes CDR1 LNHNV and CDR2 YYDKDF (reference sequence). Trimming removed 5 bases at V and 2 bases at J, with 11 bases between. The CDR3 bases are TGTGCCACCAGCCTGTCGGGACACACAGATACGCAGTATTTT. Translation: CATSLSGHTDTQYF.